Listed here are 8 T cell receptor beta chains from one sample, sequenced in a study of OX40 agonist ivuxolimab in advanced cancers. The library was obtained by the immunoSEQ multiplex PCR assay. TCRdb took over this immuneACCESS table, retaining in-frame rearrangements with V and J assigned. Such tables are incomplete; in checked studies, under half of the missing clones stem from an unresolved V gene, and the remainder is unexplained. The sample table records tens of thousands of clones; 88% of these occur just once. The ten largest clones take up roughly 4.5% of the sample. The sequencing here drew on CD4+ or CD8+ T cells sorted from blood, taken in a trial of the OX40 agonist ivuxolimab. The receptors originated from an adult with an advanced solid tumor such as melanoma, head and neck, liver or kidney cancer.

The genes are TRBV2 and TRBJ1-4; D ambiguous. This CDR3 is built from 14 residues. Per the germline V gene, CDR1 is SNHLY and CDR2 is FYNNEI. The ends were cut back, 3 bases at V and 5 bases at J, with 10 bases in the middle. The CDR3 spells CASSDVAVNEKLFF. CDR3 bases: TGTGCCAGCAGTGACGTGGCCGTGAATGAAAAACTGTTTTTT.

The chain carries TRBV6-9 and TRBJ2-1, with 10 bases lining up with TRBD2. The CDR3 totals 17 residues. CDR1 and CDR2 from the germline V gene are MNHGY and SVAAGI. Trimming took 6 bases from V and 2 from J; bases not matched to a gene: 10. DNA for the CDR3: TGTGCCAGCAGGGGGACTAGCGCAACCGACGCCTACAATGAGCAGTTCTTC. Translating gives CASRGTSATDAYNEQFF.

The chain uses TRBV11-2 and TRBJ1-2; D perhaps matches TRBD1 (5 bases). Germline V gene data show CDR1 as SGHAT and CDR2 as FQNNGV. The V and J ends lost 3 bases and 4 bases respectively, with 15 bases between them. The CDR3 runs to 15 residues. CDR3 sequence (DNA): TGTGCCAGCAGCTTCAACAGGAGGGCAGCCTATGGCTACACCTTC. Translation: CASSFNRRAAYGYTF.

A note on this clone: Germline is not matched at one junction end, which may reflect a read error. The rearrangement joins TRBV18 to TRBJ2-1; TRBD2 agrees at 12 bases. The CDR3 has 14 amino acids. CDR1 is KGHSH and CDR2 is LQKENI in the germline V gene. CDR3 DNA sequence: TGTGCCAGCTCACCACCCCTAGCGGGAGGGACCCCCCTCTTC. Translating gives CASSPPLAGGTPLF. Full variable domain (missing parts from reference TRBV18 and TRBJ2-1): NAGVMQNPRHLVRRRGQEARLRCSPMKGHSHVYWYRQLPEEGLKFMVYLQKENIIDESGMPKERFSAEFPKEGPSILRIQQVVRGDSAAYFCASSPPLAGGTPLFGPGTRLTVL.

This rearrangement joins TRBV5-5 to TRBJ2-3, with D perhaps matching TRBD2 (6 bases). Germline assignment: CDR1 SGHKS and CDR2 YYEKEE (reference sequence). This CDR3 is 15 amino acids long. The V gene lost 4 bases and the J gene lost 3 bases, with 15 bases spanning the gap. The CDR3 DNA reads TGTGCCAGCAGCCAAACTAGCTCGGGGACAGATACGCAGTATTTT. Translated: CASSQTSSGTDTQYF. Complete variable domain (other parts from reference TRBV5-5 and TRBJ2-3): DAGVTQSPTHLIKTRGQQVTLRCSPISGHKSVSWYQQVLGQGPQFIFQYYEKEERGRGNFPDRFSARQFPNYSSELNVNALLLGDSALYLCASSQTSSGTDTQYFGPGTRLTVL.

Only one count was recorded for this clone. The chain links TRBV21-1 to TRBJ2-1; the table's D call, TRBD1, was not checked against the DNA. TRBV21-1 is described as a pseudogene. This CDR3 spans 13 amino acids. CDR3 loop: CASRPTGGNEQFF. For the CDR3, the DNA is TGTGCCAGCAGGCCGACAGGGGGCAATGAGCAGTTCTTC.

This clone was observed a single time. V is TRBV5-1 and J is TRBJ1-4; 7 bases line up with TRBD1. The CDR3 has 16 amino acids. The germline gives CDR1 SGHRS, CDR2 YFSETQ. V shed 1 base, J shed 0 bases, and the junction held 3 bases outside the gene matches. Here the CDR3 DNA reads TGCGCCAGCAGCTTGTGGACAGGCTCAACTAATGAAAAACTGTTTTTT. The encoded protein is CASSLWTGSTNEKLFF.

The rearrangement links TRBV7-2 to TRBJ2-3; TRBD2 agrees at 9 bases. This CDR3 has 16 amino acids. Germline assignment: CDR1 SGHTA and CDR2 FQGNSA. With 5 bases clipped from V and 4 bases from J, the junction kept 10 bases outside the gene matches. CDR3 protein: CASSPWLAGFSDTQYF. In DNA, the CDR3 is TGTGCCAGCAGCCCCTGGCTAGCGGGATTTTCAGATACGCAGTATTTT.